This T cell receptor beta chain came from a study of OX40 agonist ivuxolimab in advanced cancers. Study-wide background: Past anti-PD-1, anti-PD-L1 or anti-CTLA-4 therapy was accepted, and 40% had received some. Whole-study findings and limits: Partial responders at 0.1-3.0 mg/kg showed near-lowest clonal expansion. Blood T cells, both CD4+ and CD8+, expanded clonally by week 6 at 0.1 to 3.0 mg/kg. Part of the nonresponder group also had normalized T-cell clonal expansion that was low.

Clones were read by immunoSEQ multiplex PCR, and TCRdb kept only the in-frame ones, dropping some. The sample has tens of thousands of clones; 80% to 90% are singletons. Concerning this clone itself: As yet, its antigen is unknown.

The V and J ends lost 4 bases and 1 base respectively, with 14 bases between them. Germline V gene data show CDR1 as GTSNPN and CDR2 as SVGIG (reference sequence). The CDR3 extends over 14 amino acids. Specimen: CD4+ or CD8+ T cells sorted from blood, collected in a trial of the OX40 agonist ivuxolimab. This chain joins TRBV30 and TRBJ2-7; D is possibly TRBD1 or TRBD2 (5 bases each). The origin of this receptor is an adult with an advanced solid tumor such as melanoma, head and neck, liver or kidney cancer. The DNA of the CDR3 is TGTGCCTGGACCAACCGGTGGGGGTCCTACGAGCAGTACTTC. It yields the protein CAWTNRWGSYEQYF.